These 21 T cell receptor beta chains share one sample of origin, sequenced in a study of control samples from healthy donors and cancer patients. Assay used: immunoSEQ multiplex PCR; TCRdb lists only in-frame clones, some missing. Its clone listing holds around 190,000 clones. Sequenced sample: blood. Receptors originate from a woman under 40 in good health.

The V and J genes are TRBV6-1 and TRBJ2-7; D unclear. V was cut by 1 base and J by 2 bases, with 15 bases left in between. The germline V gene encodes CDR1 MNHNS and CDR2 SASEGT. This CDR3 contains 16 residues. CDR3 DNA sequence: TGTGCCAGCAGTGAAGGAACCGACATCGGTACCTACGAGCAGTACTTC. This encodes CASSEGTDIGTYEQYF.

The V and J genes are TRBV18 and TRBJ1-1; TRBD1 is a possible D gene (5 bases). Between the trimmed V and J ends, which lost 5 bases and 3 bases, there was a span of 13 bases. This CDR3 comprises 14 residues. From germline, CDR1 is KGHSH and CDR2 LQKENI. CDR3 DNA sequence: TGTGCCAGCTCAGCCTCCCGGGGGGACACTGAAGCTTTCTTT. Its translation is CASSASRGDTEAFF.

In DNA form, the CDR3 reads TGTGCCAGCAGACTGACAGAAAACACTGAAGCTTTCTTT. It translates to CASRLTENTEAFF. J is TRBJ1-1 and V is TRBV6-4; a possible D gene is TRBD1 (5 bases). The CDR3 has 13 residues. Germline values: CDR1 MRHNA, CDR2 SNTAGT. Trimming shortened V by 6 bases and J by 2 bases, and 10 bases separated the two germline ends.

The chain links TRBV7-6 to TRBJ1-4; 7 bases align to TRBD1. Germline V gene lookup returns CDR1 SGHVS and CDR2 FNYEAQ. Trimming cost V 1 base and J 8 bases; bases outside gene matches: 10. This CDR3 contains 16 residues. CDR3 sequence: CASSLVRRDSTEKLFF. The CDR3 DNA follows: TGTGCCAGCAGCTTAGTTCGCCGGGACAGCACAGAAAAACTGTTTTTT. Full variable domain (outside the CDR3, taken from reference TRBV7-6 and TRBJ1-4): GAGVSQSPRYKVTKRGQDVALRCDPISGHVSLYWYRQALGQGPEFLTYFNYEAQQDKSGLPNDRFSAERPEGSISTLTIQRTEQRDSAMYRCASSLVRRDSTEKLFFGSGTQLSVL.

Regarding this clone: Sequence at one end of the junction differs from germline and may be a read error. The chain recombines TRBV7-7 with TRBJ2-5; D possibly uses TRBD1 or TRBD2 (6 bases each). Germline lookup yields CDR1 SSHAT and CDR2 FNYEAQ (reference sequence). The CDR3 totals 17 residues. The CDR3 sequence is CASSLGGDSSSSGAQYF. The CDR3 DNA is TGTGCTAGCAGCTTAGGGGGAGACTCGTCCTCTTCGGGAGCCCAGTACTTC.

The rearrangement joins TRBV18 to TRBJ2-4; TRBD1 aligns across 7 bases. The CDR3 has 16 residues. J lost 0 bases, V lost 1 base, and 3 bases had no gene match. Germline CDR1 KGHSH, CDR2 LQKENI. This CDR3 reads CASSPRDSGAKNIQYF. As DNA, the CDR3 is TGTGCCAGCTCACCACGGGACAGCGGAGCCAAAAACATTCAGTACTTC.

The gene calls are TRBV9 and TRBJ2-3; D not certain. This CDR3 has 14 amino acids. Trimming took off 2 bases at V and 0 bases at J, with 7 bases between the two ends. Germline V gene data show CDR1 as SGDLS and CDR2 as YYNGEE. CDR3 in amino acids: CASSVTSSTDTQYF. CDR3 sequence (DNA): TGTGCCAGCAGCGTCACATCTAGCACAGATACGCAGTATTTT.

The chain combines TRBV19 with TRBJ1-5; D remains unclear. Germline V lookup: CDR1 LNHDA, CDR2 SQIVND (reference sequence). Trimming pared 6 bases from V and 0 bases from J, leaving 9 bases between. The CDR3 consists of 14 residues. CDR3 protein: CASSGSDSNQPQHF. CDR3 nucleotides: TGTGCCAGTAGCGGGTCGGATAGCAATCAGCCCCAGCATTTT.

The CDR3 loop reads CASSPQSGPTDTQYF. CDR3 bases: TGTGCCAGCTCACCACAATCTGGGCCCACAGATACGCAGTATTTT. This chain links TRBV18 with TRBJ2-3; D not certain. CDR1 and CDR2 from the germline V gene are KGHSH and LQKENI. This CDR3 contains 15 residues. With 1 base removed from V and 2 bases from J, the gap between germline ends came to 10 bases.

J is TRBJ1-4 and V is TRBV28; possibly TRBD1 for D (5 bases). Trimming removed 7 bases at V and 8 bases at J, with 17 bases between. Germline CDR1 reads MDHEN; CDR2 reads SYDVKM. The CDR3 spans 14 residues. In DNA, the CDR3 is TGTGCCAGCACCCGGACATGGAGGAGGGAAAAACTGTTTTTT. Encoded protein: CASTRTWRREKLFF. Variable domain in full (rest from reference TRBV28 and TRBJ1-4): DVKVTQSSRYLVKRTGEKVFLECVQDMDHENMFWYRQDPGLGLRLIYFSYDVKMKEKGDIPEGYSVSREKKERFSLILESASTNQTSMYLCASTRTWRREKLFFGSGTQLSVL.

The rearrangement links TRBV7-2 to TRBJ1-2, with D possibly TRBD1 on 5 matching bases. Germline-derived CDR1 and CDR2 are SGHTA and FQGNSA. The V end was cut by 4 bases, the J end by 4 bases, with 10 bases between. CDR3 length: 13 residues. CDR3 amino acids: CASSWGGTYGYTF. CDR3 nucleotide sequence: TGTGCCAGCAGCTGGGGGGGAACCTATGGCTACACCTTC.

This chain uses TRBV6-4 with TRBJ2-6; tentatively, D is TRBD2 (5 bases). Deletions cut 3 bases from V and 1 base from J, with 10 bases between. CDR3 size: 16 residues. Germline CDR1 and CDR2: MRHNA and SNTAGT. The CDR3 is CASSEERESGANVLTF. CDR3 nucleotides: TGTGCCAGCAGTGAAGAGAGGGAATCTGGGGCCAACGTCCTGACTTTC.

The V call is TRBV5-6, the J call TRBJ1-3; possibly TRBD1 for D (5 bases). Between the trimmed V and J ends, which lost 1 base and 1 base, there was a span of 9 bases. Germline assignment: CDR1 SGHDT and CDR2 YYEEEE. The CDR3 spans 15 residues. CDR3: CASSLRGISGNTIYF. CDR3 DNA sequence: TGTGCCAGCAGCTTGCGGGGGATATCTGGAAACACCATATATTTT.

The J gene is TRBJ2-2, the V gene TRBV30; D could derive from TRBD1 or TRBD2 (7 bases each). V was shortened by 5 bases and J by 4 bases, with 17 bases between the two germline ends. The CDR3 extends over 15 amino acids. Germline CDR1 and CDR2: GTSNPN and SVGIG (reference sequence). For the CDR3, the DNA is TGTGCCTGGGCAGCAGGGGGGGCCTTCACCGGGGAGCTGTTTTTT. The encoded protein is CAWAAGGAFTGELFF.

The CDR3: CASSPGGRNTEAFF. The CDR3 nucleotides read TGTGCCAGCAGTCCGGGAGGAAGGAACACTGAAGCTTTCTTT. The chain is built from TRBV28 and TRBJ1-1; D remains ambiguous. The CDR3 is 14 amino acids. V was shortened by 5 bases and J by 1 base, with 11 bases between the two germline ends. CDR1 and CDR2 from the germline V gene are MDHEN and SYDVKM.

The rearrangement links TRBV18 to TRBJ1-2; unclear D gene. The length of the CDR3 is 13 residues. CDR1 and CDR2 from the germline V gene are KGHSH and LQKENI. Trimming took 8 bases from V and 10 from J, leaving 20 bases between them. CDR3 loop: CASPAVIPRDYTF. In DNA form, the CDR3 reads TGTGCCAGCCCGGCAGTTATCCCGAGAGACTACACCTTC.

The chain combines TRBV7-2 with TRBJ2-1, with 9 bases identical to TRBD2. Trimming took 4 bases from V and 3 from J; bases not matched to a gene: 10. There are 17 residues in the CDR3. CDR1 and CDR2 (germline): SGHTA, FQGNSA. This CDR3 is CASSSPLLRGGYNEQFF. CDR3 in DNA: TGTGCCAGCAGCTCCCCCCTCTTGCGGGGGGGCTACAATGAGCAGTTCTTC.

This chain joins TRBV28 and TRBJ1-5; TRBD1 aligns across 7 bases. Germline CDR1 reads MDHEN; CDR2 reads SYDVKM. The V gene end was trimmed by 8 bases and the J gene end by 3 bases; junction bases not matched to a gene: 10. This CDR3 has 15 residues. The CDR3 DNA reads as TGTGCCAGCCTTCTCGGGACAGAACTCAATCAGCCCCAGCATTTT. Its translation: CASLLGTELNQPQHF.

This chain links TRBV4-1 with TRBJ1-1; D is unclear. The CDR3 runs to 12 residues. Germline CDR1 is MGHRA and CDR2 is YSYEKL. V was cut by 0 bases and J by 6 bases, with 5 bases left in between. The CDR3 protein is CASSQDRAEAFF. As DNA, the CDR3 is TGCGCCAGCAGCCAAGATCGCGCTGAAGCTTTCTTT.

This chain connects TRBV3-1 (or the pseudogene TRBV3-2) to TRBJ1-5; no firm D call. V lost 1 base to trimming and J lost 11 bases, with 15 bases between them. The CDR3 extends over 14 amino acids. Germline V gives CDR1 LGHDT, CDR2 YNNKEL (reference sequence). The CDR3 nucleotides are TGTGCCAGCAGCCAAGGGAGCAGGCCGGAGGCCCAGCATTTT. Encoded protein: CASSQGSRPEAQHF.

The genes are TRBV27 and TRBJ2-2; 7 bases line up with TRBD2. This CDR3 region has 15 residues. The germline CDR1 and CDR2 sequences are MNHEY and SMNVEV (reference sequence). V lost 2 bases, J lost 7 bases, and 7 bases stayed unmatched. In DNA, the CDR3 is TGTGCCAGCAGTTTAGAAGCGGGGAGGTTCGGGGAGCTGTTTTTT. Translation gives CASSLEAGRFGELFF.